This T cell receptor beta chain was sequenced in a study of T cell responses to AZD1222 COVID-19 vaccine. Details on this clone: The antigen remains unidentified.

Study-level findings and limits: Regions left unmutated in variants are reportedly the target of nearly half of spike-specific TCRs. Researchers took repertoire samples only after the peak T cell response had come.

The CDR3 is made up of 13 amino acids. V shed 5 bases and J 10 bases; nucleotides not matched to a gene: 7. Germline values: CDR1 LNHDA, CDR2 SQIVND (reference sequence). Produced via immunoSEQ multiplex PCR; TCRdb's table is partial and in-frame only. Of about 100,000 clones in the sample, 70% to 90% were seen once. The source was peripheral blood, collected on day 0 of AZD1222 vaccination. The receptor comes from an adult in good health. V and J are TRBV19 and TRBJ2-1, with 8 bases lining up with TRBD1. The CDR3, as DNA: TGTGCCAGTAGTGTTCAGGGGGCAGGGGAGCAGTTCTTC. This encodes CASSVQGAGEQFF.